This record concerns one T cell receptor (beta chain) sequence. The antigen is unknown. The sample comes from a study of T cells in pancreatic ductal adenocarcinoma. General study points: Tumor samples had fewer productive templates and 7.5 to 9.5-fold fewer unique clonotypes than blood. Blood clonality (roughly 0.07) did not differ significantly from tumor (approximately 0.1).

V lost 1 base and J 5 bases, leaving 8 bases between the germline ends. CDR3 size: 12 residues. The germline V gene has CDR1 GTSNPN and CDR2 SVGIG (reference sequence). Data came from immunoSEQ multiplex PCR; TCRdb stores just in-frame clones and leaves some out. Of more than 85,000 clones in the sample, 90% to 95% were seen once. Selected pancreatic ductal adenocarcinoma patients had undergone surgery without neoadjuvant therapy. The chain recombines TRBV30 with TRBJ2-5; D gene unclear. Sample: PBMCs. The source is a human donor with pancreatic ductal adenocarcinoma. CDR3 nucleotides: TGTGCCTGGAGTGGGCAGGTGGAGACCCAGTACTTC. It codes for CAWSGQVETQYF. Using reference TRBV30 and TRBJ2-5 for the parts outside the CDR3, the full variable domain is SQTIHQWPATLVQPVGSPLSLECTVEGTSNPNLYWYRQAAGRGLQLLFYSVGIGQISSEVPQNLSASRPQDRQFILSSKKLLLSDSGFYLCAWSGQVETQYFGPGTRLLVL.